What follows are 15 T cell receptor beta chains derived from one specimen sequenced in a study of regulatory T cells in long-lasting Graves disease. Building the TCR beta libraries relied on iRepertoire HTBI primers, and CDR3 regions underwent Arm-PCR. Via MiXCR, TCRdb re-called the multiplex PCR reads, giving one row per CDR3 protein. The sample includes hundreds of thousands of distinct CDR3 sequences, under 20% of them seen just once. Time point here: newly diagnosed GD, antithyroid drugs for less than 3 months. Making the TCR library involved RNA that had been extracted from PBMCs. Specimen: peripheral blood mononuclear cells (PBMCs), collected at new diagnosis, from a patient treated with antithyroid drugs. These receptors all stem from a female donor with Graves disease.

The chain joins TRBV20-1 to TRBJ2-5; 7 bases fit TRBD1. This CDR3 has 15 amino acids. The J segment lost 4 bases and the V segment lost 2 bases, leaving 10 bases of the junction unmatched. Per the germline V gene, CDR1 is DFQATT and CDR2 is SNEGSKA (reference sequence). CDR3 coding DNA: TGCAGTGCTAGATCCCTAGGGACAGTGGGAGAGACCCAGTACTTC. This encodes CSARSLGTVGETQYF.

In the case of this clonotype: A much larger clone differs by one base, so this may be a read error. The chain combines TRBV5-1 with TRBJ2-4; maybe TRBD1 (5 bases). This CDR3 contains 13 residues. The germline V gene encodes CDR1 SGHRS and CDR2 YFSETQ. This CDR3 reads CASSLAPRQIQCF. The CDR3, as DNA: TGCGCCAGCAGCTTGGCTCCTCGACAGATTCAGTGCTTC.

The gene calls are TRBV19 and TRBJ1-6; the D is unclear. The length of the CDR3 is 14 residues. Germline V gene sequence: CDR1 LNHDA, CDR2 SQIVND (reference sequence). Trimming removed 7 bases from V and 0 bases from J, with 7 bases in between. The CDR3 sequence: CASKKSSYNSPLHF. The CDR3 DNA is TGTGCCAGTAAAAAGAGCTCCTATAATTCACCCCTCCACTTT.

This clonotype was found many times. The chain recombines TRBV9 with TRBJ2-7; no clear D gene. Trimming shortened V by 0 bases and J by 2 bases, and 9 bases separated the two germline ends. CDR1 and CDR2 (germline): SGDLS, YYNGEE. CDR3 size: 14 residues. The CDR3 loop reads CASSVGTVPYEQYF. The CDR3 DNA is TGTGCCAGCAGCGTAGGCACAGTTCCCTACGAGCAGTACTTC.

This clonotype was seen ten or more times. CDR3 in DNA: TGTGCCAGCAGCCAGGGGGAGGTTAGCAATCAGCCCCAGCATTTT. This codes for CASSQGEVSNQPQHF. The chain has TRBV7-9 and TRBJ1-5; TRBD1 matches 7 bases. CDR3 size: 15 residues. Germline-derived CDR1 and CDR2 are SEHNR and FQNEAQ (reference sequence). After removal of 5 bases from V and 0 bases from J, the junction contained 4 bases not matched to a gene.

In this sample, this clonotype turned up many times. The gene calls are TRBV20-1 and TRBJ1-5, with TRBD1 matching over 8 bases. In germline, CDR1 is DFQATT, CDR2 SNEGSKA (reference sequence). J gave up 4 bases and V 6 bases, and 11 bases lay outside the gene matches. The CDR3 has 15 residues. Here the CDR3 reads CSAQDREGWNQPQHF. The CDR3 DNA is TGCAGTGCCCAGGACAGGGAAGGTTGGAATCAGCCCCAGCATTTT.

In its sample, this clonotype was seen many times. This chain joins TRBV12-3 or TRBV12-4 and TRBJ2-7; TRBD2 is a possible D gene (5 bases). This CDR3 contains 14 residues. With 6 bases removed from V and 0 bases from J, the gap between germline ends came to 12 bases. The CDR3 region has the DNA TGTGCCAGCAGCCCCCACGGACTCTCCTACGAGCAGTACTTC. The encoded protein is CASSPHGLSYEQYF.

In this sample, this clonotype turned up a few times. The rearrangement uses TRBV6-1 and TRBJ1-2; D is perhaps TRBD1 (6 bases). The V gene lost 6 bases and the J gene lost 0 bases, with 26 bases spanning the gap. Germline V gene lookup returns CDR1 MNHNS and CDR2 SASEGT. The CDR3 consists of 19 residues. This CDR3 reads CASRHPHWGGAGPNYGYTF. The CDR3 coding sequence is TGTGCCAGCAGACACCCACACTGGGGGGGCGCGGGACCTAACTATGGCTACACCTTC.

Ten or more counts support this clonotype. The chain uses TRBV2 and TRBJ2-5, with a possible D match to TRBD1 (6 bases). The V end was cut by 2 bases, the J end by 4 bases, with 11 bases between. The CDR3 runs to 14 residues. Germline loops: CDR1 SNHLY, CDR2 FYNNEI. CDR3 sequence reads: CASSEWSGVETQYF. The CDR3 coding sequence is TGTGCCAGCAGTGAATGGTCAGGGGTAGAGACCCAGTACTTC.

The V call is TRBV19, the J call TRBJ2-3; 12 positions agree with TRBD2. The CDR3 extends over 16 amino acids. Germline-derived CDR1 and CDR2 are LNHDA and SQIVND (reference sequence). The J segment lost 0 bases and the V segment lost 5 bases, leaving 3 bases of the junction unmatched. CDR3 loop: CASSEGTSGSTDTQYF. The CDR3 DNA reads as TGTGCCAGTAGTGAAGGGACTAGCGGGAGCACAGATACGCAGTATTTT.

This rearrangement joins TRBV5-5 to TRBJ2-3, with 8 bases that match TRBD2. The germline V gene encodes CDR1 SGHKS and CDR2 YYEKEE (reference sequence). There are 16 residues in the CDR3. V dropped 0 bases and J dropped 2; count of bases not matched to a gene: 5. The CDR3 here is CASSLAGGGPTDTQYF. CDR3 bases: TGTGCCAGCAGCTTGGCCGGGGGGGGACCCACAGATACGCAGTATTTT.

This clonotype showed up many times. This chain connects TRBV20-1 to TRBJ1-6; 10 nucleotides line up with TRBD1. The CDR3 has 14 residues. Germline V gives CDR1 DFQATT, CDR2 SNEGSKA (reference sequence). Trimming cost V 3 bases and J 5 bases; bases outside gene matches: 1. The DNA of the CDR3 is TGCAGTGCTAGGACAGGGGGCCATAATTCACCCCTCCACTTT. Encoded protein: CSARTGGHNSPLHF.

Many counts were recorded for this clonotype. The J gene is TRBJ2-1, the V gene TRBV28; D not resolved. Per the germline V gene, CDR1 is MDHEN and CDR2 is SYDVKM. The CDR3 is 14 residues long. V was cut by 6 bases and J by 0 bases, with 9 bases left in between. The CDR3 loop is CASRKSSSYNEQFF. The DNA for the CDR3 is TGTGCCAGCAGAAAGAGTAGCTCCTACAATGAGCAGTTCTTC.

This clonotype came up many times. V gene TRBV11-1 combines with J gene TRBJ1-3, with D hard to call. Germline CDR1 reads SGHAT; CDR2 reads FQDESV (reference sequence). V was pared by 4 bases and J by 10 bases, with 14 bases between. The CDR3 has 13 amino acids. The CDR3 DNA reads TGTGCCAGCAGCTCAAGCCCCCGATGGACCATATATTTT. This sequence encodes CASSSSPRWTIYF.

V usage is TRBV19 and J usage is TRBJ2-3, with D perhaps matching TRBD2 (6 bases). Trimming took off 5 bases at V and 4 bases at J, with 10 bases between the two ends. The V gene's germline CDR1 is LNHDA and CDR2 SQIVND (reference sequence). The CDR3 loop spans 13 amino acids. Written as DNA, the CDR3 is TGTGCCAGTAGTGTAGCGGTCGCAGATACGCAGTATTTT. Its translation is CASSVAVADTQYF.